The 6 T cell receptor beta chains below all came from one sample that was sequenced in a study of blood T cell repertoires in COVID-19. Sequenced by immunoSEQ multiplex PCR; TCRdb stores in-frame clones only, minus some. The data hold hundreds of thousands of clones, with approximately 90% observed a single time. Sequenced material: PBMCs or T cells enriched from blood (not recorded which). The origin of the receptors is a woman aged 18-29 years who had been exposed to COVID-19.

This clone has a single count. The V call is TRBV3-1 (or the pseudogene TRBV3-2), the J call TRBJ2-7, with TRBD2 matching 8 bases. Germline CDR1 and CDR2: LGHDT and YNNKEL (reference sequence). Trimming took 5 bases from V and 3 from J; bases not matched to a gene: 6. The CDR3 has 14 amino acids. CDR3 residues: CASSGGTSFYEQYF. The CDR3 bases are TGTGCCAGCAGCGGCGGGACTAGTTTCTACGAGCAGTACTTC.

V usage is TRBV11-1 and J usage is TRBJ2-1; 7 bases are shared with TRBD2. The CDR3 covers 14 residues. CDR1 SGHAT and CDR2 FQDESV come from the germline V gene (reference sequence). Trimming took 0 bases from V and 8 from J; bases not matched to a gene: 4. For the CDR3, the DNA is TGTGCCAGCAGCTTAGCGGGACTATACGATGAGCAGTTCTTC. This encodes CASSLAGLYDEQFF.

The rearrangement links TRBV7-8 to TRBJ1-3; D not resolved. There are 16 residues in the CDR3. The V and J ends lost 3 bases and 0 bases respectively, with 12 bases between them. Per the germline V gene, CDR1 is SGHVS and CDR2 is FQNEAQ. The CDR3 loop reads CASSFVTSGSGNTIYF. DNA of the CDR3: TGTGCCAGCAGCTTTGTTACTTCGGGCTCTGGAAACACCATATATTTT. Using reference TRBV7-8 and TRBJ1-3 for the parts outside the CDR3, the full variable domain is GAGVSQSPRYKVAKRGQDVALRCDPISGHVSLFWYQQALGQGPEFLTYFQNEAQLDKSGLPSDRFFAERPEGSVSTLKIQRTQQEDSAVYLCASSFVTSGSGNTIYFGEGSWLTVV.

This clone has a handful of counts. The chain links TRBV7-2 to TRBJ1-4; the match to TRBD1 covers 8 bases. Germline V gene lookup returns CDR1 SGHTA and CDR2 FQGNSA. The CDR3 sequence is 15 residues long. Trimming took 4 bases from V and 4 from J; bases not matched to a gene: 5. CDR3 nucleotide sequence: TGTGCCAGCAGCTCAAGAGACAGGGGTAATGAAAAACTGTTTTTT. It translates to CASSSRDRGNEKLFF.

This chain uses TRBV11-2 with TRBJ2-7, with a tentative D call TRBD1 (6 bases). Trimming cost V 7 bases and J 2 bases, with 9 bases left between them. Germline V gene lookup returns CDR1 SGHAT and CDR2 FQNNGV. The CDR3 runs to 12 residues. The CDR3 DNA reads as TGTGCCAGCATCTGGGGGCCCTACGAGCAGTACTTC. Protein: CASIWGPYEQYF.

J is TRBJ1-5 and V is TRBV19; 9 bases align to TRBD1. Germline trimming cut 9 bases from V and 3 bases from J; bases unmatched to any gene: 15. Germline V gene lookup returns CDR1 LNHDA and CDR2 SQIVND (reference sequence). This CDR3 comprises 17 residues. The CDR3 DNA is TGTGCCAGCCGGGACAGGGTTGCCGGAGGGATCAATCAGCCCCAGCATTTT. Its translation: CASRDRVAGGINQPQHF.